The rows below give T cell receptor beta chains drawn from one sample of a study of PD-L1 blockade in urothelial cancer. Sequencing used immunoSEQ multiplex PCR; TCRdb keeps in-frame clones, though not all of them. The table shows 60,000 or so clones, with 85% occurring only once. This sample comprised PBMCs, obtained around atezolizumab (anti-PD-L1) treatment. These receptor sequences come from a man aged 70 or older with urothelial cancer. Each CDR3 is given with its conserved first and last residue.

TRBV18 | CASSPKAGWNTEAFF
TRBV6-1 | CASSLGGNRNTIYF
TRBV28 | CASMRNEQYF
TRBV28 | CASSLGRLEHRYAYF
TRBV7-8 | CASSFLTGPPYEQYF
TRBV6-1 | CASRMNIGGLETQYF
TRBV28 | CASSFTRSNTEAFF
TRBV6-1 | CASSLGGAFPYGYTF
TRBV6-1 | CASSETGTSPLHF
TRBV27 | CASSLRTGYLGELFF
TRBV7-8 | CASSRGRALNEQFF
TRBV28 | CASSFSNYGYTF
TRBV5-1 | CASSLEAGGNSNTGELFF
TRBV6-1 | CASSPGTDYGYTF
TRBV5-1 | CASSLGWAGFAGYTF
TRBV4-1 | CASSQDHGSRNEQFF
TRBV7-8 | CASSPLRQGLEAFF
TRBV5-1 | CASSLEGQGVEAFF
TRBV5-1 | CASSRGRETNEQFF
TRBV5-4 | CASSLGRGKDYGYTF
TRBV9 | CASSPLGGNTEAFF
TRBV2 | CASSGLRELKGEQYF
TRBV29-1 | CSVGGMQTRTDTEAFF
TRBV7-8 | CASSLVGGSYEQYF
TRBV4-1 | CASSLPGAGELFF
TRBV7-9 | CASSRGQGGKTQYF
TRBV27 | CASSLQGRPDTQYF
TRBV9 | CASSETGIGNEQFF
TRBV5-6 | CASSRSGTSRETQYF
TRBV28 | CATWDSPSYEQYF
TRBV5-1 | CASSLGGPGVHEQYF
TRBV6-1 | CASSEMTGGNTEAFF
TRBV30 | CAWGQGLLPNQPQHF
TRBV19 | CASSGQGKSGYTF
TRBV19 | CASSITGQAYEQYF
TRBV7-9 | CASREGGQGTEAFF
TRBV6-1 | CASSALGSGSYEQYF
TRBV19 | CASRAMDRGMTVNEQFF
TRBV7-2 | CASSSRDIPNYGYTF
TRBV9 | CASSPSGINNEKLFF
TRBV5-4 | CASSRGVWGGAYEQYF
TRBV28 | CATGLAGGGYEQYF
TRBV5-1 | CASSLGLAGLTDTQYF
TRBV10-3 | CAISEGSWEQYF
TRBV11-2 | CASSHRDTLAGANVLTF
TRBV16 | CASSQSMGQAQYF
TRBV2 | CASSDGMDYEQYF
TRBV2 | CASTYLNTEAFF
TRBV29-1 | CSVEPGTYTEAFF
TRBV4-1 | CASSQKASGNQETQYF
TRBV25-1 | CASSAASGQIKTGELFF
TRBV6-1 | CASRDRIYGYTF
TRBV6-1 | CAGGSLNQPQHF